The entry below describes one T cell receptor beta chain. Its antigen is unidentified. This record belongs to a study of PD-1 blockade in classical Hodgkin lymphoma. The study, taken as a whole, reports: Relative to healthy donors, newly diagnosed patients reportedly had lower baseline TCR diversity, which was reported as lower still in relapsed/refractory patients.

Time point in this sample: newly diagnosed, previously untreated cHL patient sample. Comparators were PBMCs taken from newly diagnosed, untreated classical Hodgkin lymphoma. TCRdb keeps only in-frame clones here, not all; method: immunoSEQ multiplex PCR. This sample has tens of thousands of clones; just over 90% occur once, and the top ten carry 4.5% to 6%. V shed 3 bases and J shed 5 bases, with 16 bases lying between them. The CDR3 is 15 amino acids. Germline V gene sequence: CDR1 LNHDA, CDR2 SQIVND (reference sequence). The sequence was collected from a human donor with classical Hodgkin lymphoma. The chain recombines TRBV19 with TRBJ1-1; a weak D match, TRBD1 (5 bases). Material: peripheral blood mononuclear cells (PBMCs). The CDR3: CASSIYEGRGTEAFF. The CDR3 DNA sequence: TGTGCCAGTAGTATTTACGAAGGGAGGGGAACTGAAGCTTTCTTT.